This T cell receptor (beta chain) was sequenced for a study of blood T cell repertoires in COVID-19. About the study: Donors in the United States, Italy and Spain gave samples during acute or convalescent COVID-19.

TCRdb's table, derived via immunoSEQ multiplex PCR, lists solely in-frame clones and lacks some. Of around 50,000 clones in the sample, roughly 82% were seen once. V lost 8 bases, J lost 6 bases, and 17 bases lay in between. This CDR3 is 14 amino acids long. CDR1 and CDR2 from the germline V gene are MNHEY and SVGAGI. The sequence was collected from a woman aged 55 to 70 with acute or convalescent COVID-19. The source material was peripheral blood. J is TRBJ1-5 and V is TRBV6-5; no definite D call. Written as DNA, the CDR3 is TGTGCCAGCGCTGCCTTGGGGAGGACTCAGCCCCAGCATTTT. Translated, it gives CASAALGRTQPQHF.